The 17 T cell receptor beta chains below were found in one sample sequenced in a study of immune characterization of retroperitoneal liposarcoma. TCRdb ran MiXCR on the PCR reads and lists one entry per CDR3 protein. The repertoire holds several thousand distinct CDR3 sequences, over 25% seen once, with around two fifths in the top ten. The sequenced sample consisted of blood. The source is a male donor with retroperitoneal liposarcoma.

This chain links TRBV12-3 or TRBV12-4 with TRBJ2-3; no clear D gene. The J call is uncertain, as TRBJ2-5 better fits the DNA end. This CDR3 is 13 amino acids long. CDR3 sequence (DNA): TGTGCCAGCAGTTTCAGTAGGATTGAGACCCAGTACTTC. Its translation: CASSFSRIETQYF.

The CDR3 coding sequence is TGCGCCAGCAGTGAGTCGACTAACAACTACGAGCAGTACTTC. It specifies CASSESTNNYEQYF. V gene TRBV10-2 combines with J gene TRBJ2-4, with TRBD2 as a possible D gene (5 bases). The better agreement between TRBJ2-7 and the DNA end casts doubt on the J call. This CDR3 comprises 14 residues. CDR1 WSHSY and CDR2 SAAADI come from the germline V gene.

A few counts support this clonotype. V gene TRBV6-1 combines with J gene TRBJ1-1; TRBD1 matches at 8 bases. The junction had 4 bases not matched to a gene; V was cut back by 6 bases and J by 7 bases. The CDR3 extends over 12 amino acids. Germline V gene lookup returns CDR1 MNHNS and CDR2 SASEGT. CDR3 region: CASRVTGGEAFF. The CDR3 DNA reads TGTGCCAGCAGGGTAACAGGGGGTGAAGCTTTCTTT.

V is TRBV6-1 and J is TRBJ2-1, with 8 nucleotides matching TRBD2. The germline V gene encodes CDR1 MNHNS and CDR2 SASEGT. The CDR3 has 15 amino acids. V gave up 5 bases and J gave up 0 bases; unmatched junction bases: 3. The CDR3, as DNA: TGTGCCAGCAGTCAAAGCGGGAGCTCCTACAATGAGCAGTTCTTC. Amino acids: CASSQSGSSYNEQFF.

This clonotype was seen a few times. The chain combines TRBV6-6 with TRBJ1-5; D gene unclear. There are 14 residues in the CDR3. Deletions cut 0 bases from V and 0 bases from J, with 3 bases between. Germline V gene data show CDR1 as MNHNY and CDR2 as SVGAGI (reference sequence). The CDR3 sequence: CASSYSASNQPQHF. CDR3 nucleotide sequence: TGTGCCAGCAGTTACTCGGCTAGCAATCAGCCCCAGCATTTT.

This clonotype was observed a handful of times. The CDR3 DNA sequence: TGTGCCAGCAGCTTCACTCTCTTCACGGGACGTGAGCAGTTCTTC. It specifies CASSFTLFTGREQFF. The V gene is TRBV7-2, the J gene TRBJ2-5; D could derive from TRBD1 or TRBD2 (5 bases each). The end of the DNA aligns better with TRBJ2-1, so the J call may be wrong. This CDR3 contains 15 residues. Germline CDR1 reads SGHTA; CDR2 reads FQGNSA.

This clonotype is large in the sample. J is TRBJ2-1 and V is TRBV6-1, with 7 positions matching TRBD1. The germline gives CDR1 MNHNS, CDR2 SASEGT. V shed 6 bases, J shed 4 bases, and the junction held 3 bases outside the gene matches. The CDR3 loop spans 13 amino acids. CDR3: CASRPGQYNEQFF. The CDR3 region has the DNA TGTGCCAGCAGGCCGGGACAGTACAATGAGCAGTTCTTC.

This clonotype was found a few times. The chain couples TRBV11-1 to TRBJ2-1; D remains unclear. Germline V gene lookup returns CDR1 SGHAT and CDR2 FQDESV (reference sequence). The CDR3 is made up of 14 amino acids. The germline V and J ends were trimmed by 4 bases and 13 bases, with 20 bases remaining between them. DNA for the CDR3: TGTGCCAGCAGCTGGTTGGGGTACCAAGAGACCCAGTTCTTC. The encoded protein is CASSWLGYQETQFF.

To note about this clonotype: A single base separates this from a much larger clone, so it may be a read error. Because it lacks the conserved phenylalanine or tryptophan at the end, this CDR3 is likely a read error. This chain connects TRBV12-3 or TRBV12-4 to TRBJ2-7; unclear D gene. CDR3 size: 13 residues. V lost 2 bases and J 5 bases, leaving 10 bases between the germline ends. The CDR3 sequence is CASSLTTANEQYI. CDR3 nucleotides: TGTGCCAGCAGTTTAACGACGGCTAACGAGCAGTACATC.

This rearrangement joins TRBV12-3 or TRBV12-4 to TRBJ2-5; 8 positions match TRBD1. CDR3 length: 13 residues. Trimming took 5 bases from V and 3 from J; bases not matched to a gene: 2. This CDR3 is CASSKQGEETQYF. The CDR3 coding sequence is TGTGCCAGCAGTAAACAGGGGGAAGAGACCCAGTACTTC.

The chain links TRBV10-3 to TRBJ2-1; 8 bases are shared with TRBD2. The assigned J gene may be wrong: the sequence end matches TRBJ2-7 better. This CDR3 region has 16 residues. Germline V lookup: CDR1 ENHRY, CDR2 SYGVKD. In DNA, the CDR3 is TGTGCCACCCGAGGAAGCGGGGGAAGAACGACCTACGAGCAGTACTTC. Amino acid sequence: CATRGSGGRTTYEQYF.

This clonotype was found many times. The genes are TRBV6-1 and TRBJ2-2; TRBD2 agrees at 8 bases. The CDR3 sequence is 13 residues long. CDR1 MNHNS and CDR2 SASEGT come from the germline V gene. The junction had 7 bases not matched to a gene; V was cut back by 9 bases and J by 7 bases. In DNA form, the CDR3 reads TGTGCCAGGAGGGCGGGGGGTGACGGGGAGCTGTTTTTT. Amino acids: CARRAGGDGELFF.

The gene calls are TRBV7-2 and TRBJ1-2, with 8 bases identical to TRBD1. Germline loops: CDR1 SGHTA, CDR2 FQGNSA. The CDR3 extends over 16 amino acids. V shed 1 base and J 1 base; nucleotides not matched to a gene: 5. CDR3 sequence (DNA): TGTGCCAGCAGCTTAGAAGACAGGGGCCTTAACTATGGCTACACCTTC. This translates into CASSLEDRGLNYGYTF.

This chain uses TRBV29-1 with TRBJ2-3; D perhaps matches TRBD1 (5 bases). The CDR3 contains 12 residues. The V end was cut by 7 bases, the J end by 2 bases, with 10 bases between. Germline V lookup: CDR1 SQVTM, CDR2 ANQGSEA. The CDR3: CSAATDTDTQYF. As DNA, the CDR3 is TGCAGCGCGGCGACAGACACAGATACGCAGTATTTT.

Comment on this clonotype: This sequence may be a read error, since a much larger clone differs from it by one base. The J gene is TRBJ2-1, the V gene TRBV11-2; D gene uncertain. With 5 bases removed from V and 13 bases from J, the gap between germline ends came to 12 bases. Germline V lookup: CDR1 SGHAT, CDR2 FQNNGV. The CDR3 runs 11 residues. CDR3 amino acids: CASSTQETQFF. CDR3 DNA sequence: TGTGCCAGCAGCACCCAAGAGACCCAGTTCTTC. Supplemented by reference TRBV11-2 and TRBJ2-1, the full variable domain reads EAGVAQSPRYKIIEKRQSVAFWCNPISGHATLYWYQQILGQGPKLLIQFQNNGVVDDSQLPKDRFSAERLKGVDSTLKIQPAKLEDSAVYLCASSTQETQFFGPGTRLTVL.

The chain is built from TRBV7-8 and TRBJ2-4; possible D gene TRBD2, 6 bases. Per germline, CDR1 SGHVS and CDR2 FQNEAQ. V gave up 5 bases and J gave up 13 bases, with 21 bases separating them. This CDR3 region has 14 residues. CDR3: CASSPNHGGDEQYF. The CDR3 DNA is TGTGCCAGCAGCCCGAACCACGGGGGAGATGAGCAGTACTTC.

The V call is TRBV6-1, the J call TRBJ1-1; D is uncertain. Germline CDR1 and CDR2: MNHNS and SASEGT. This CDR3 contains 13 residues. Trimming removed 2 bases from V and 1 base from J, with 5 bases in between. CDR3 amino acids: CASSETENTEAFF. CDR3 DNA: TGTGCCAGCAGTGAAACAGAGAACACTGAAGCTTTCTTT.